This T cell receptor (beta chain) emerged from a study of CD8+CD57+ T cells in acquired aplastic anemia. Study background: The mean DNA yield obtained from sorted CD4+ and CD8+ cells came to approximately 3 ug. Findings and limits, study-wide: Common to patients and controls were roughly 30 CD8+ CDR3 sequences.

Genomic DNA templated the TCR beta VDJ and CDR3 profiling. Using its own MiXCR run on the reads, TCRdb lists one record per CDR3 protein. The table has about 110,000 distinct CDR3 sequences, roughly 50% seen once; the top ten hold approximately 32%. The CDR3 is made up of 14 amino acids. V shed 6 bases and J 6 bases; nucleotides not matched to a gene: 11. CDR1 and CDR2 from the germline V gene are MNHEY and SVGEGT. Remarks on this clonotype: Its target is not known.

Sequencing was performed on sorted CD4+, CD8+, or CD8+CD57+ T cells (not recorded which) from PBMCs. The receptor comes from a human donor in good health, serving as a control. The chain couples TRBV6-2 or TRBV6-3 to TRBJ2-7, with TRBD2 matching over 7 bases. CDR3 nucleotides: TGTGCCAGCAGAGAACGGGGGGAATCCCTCGAGCAGTACTTC. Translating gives CASRERGESLEQYF.